This T cell receptor beta chain was retrieved from a study of control samples from healthy donors and cancer patients. Data came from immunoSEQ multiplex PCR; TCRdb stores just in-frame clones and leaves some out. The data show about 160,000 clones, about 94% seen once. Sequenced: blood. The sequence came from a woman between 40 and 50 years old in good health.

The CDR3 protein is CASSSLGVAPNSNQPQHF. CDR3 sequence (DNA): TGTGCCAGCAGCTCCCTGGGCGTGGCCCCCAATAGCAATCAGCCCCAGCATTTT. This rearrangement joins TRBV5-5 to TRBJ1-5; D is ambiguous. This CDR3 is built from 18 residues. Germline V gene sequence: CDR1 SGHKS, CDR2 YYEKEE (reference sequence). Trimming cost V 3 bases and J 0 bases, with 19 bases left between them.